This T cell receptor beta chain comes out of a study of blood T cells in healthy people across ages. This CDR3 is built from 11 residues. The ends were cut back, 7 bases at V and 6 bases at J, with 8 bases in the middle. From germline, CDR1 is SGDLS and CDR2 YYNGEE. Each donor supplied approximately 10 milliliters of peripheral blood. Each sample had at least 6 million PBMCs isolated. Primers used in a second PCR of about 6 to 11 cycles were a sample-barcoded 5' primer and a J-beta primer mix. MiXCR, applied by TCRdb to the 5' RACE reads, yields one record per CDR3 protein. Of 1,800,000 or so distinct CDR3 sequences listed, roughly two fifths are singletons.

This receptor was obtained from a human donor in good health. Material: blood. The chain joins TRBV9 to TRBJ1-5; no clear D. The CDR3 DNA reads TGTGCCAGCCTAGTGAGTCAGCCCCAGCATTTT. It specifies CASLVSQPQHF.